Listed here are 28 T cell receptor beta chains from one sample, sequenced in a study of CD8+CD57+ T cells in acquired aplastic anemia. CDR3 and TCR beta VDJ profiling relied on genomic DNA as the template. TCRdb ran MiXCR on the reads and lists one entry per CDR3 protein. The sample lists about 400,000 distinct CDR3 sequences, 55% to 70% occurring once. Sequencing was done on a sample of sorted CD4+, CD8+, or CD8+CD57+ T cells (not recorded which) from PBMCs. The receptors here all came from a human donor in good health, serving as a control.

The chain joins TRBV20-1 to TRBJ1-6; D call uncertain. V was trimmed by 4 bases and J by 13 bases, leaving 14 bases between them. This CDR3 comprises 12 residues. Germline V gene lookup returns CDR1 DFQATT and CDR2 SNEGSKA (reference sequence). This CDR3 is CSATDVGSPLHF. Here the CDR3 DNA reads TGCAGTGCTACTGATGTAGGGTCTCCCCTCCACTTT.

This clonotype was recorded at least ten times. The gene calls are TRBV12-3 or TRBV12-4 and TRBJ2-2, with D unresolved. The ends were cut back, 7 bases at V and 0 bases at J, with 18 bases in the middle. The CDR3 is made up of 17 amino acids. The CDR3 is CASTLLLAPPNTGELFF. Here the CDR3 DNA reads TGTGCCAGCACCCTTCTATTGGCACCACCGAACACCGGGGAGCTGTTTTTT.

Concerning this clonotype: The junction and the germline gene differ at one end; a read error may be behind it. The chain links TRBV7-2 to TRBJ2-5; 12 positions agree with TRBD2. Looked up from germline, CDR1 is SGHTA and CDR2 is FQGNSA. CDR3 length: 13 residues. The CDR3 DNA follows: TGTGCCGGCAGACTAGCGGGGGTTAACACCCAGTACTTC. Residues: CAGRLAGVNTQYF.

This clonotype was recorded many times. The chain links TRBV9 to TRBJ2-1, with TRBD2 as a possible D gene (6 bases). This CDR3 region has 11 residues. CDR1 and CDR2 from the germline V gene are SGDLS and YYNGEE. Trimming removed 4 bases from V and 8 bases from J, with 7 bases in between. This chain's CDR3 is CASSRGDEQFF. CDR3 coding DNA: TGTGCCAGCAGCCGCGGGGATGAGCAGTTCTTC.

The sample holds a few counts of this clonotype. The rearrangement joins TRBV6-5 to TRBJ2-5; 13 bases map to TRBD2. V shed 5 bases and J 4 bases; nucleotides not matched to a gene: 7. The CDR3 contains 16 residues. CDR1 is MNHEY and CDR2 is SVGAGI in the germline V gene. The CDR3 reads CASSGQGLAGRETQYF. The CDR3 bases are TGTGCCAGCAGTGGCCAGGGACTAGCGGGGAGAGAGACCCAGTACTTC.

The chain links TRBV7-9 to TRBJ2-2; D is uncertain. The ends were cut back, 0 bases at V and 6 bases at J, with 5 bases in the middle. Germline-derived CDR1 and CDR2 are SEHNR and FQNEAQ (reference sequence). The CDR3 is 13 amino acids. This CDR3 is CASSLAHSGELFF. CDR3 in DNA: TGTGCCAGCAGCTTAGCGCATTCCGGGGAGCTGTTTTTT.

In this sample, this clonotype turned up many times. As DNA, the CDR3 is TGCAGTGCTAGAGGTGAAGGGGCAGATACGCAGTATTTT. Residues: CSARGEGADTQYF. The chain is built from TRBV20-1 and TRBJ2-3; tentatively, D is TRBD1 (5 bases). V lost 1 base and J 4 bases, leaving 9 bases between the germline ends. Germline V lookup: CDR1 DFQATT, CDR2 SNEGSKA (reference sequence). This CDR3 has 13 amino acids.

The V gene is TRBV12-3 or TRBV12-4, the J gene TRBJ2-1; TRBD2 is a possible D gene (7 bases). V was pared by 4 bases and J by 2 bases, with 15 bases between. The CDR3 is 16 residues long. CDR3: CASSSPLRGPYNEQFF. DNA for the CDR3: TGTGCCAGCAGTTCCCCCTTGCGGGGGCCCTACAATGAGCAGTTCTTC.

The chain employs TRBV20-1 and TRBJ1-1; possibly TRBD1 for D (5 bases). Trimming removed 6 bases from V and 0 bases from J, with 20 bases in between. CDR3 length equals 16 residues. From germline, CDR1 is DFQATT and CDR2 SNEGSKA (reference sequence). Here the CDR3 reads CSAGAGDQPLNTEAFF. The DNA of the CDR3 is TGCAGTGCCGGAGCGGGGGATCAGCCCCTGAACACTGAAGCTTTCTTT.

A remark on this clonotype: The germline gene is not matched at one end of the junction; a read error may be the cause. This chain uses TRBV7-9 with TRBJ2-7; 12 bases fit TRBD2. This CDR3 is 16 amino acids long. Germline V CDR1 and CDR2: SEHNR, FQNEAQ (reference sequence). The CDR3 bases are TGTGCCAGCAGCCAAACCGCTAGCGGGGGGGGGGACGAGCGGTACTTC. Protein product: CASSQTASGGGDERYF. Together with reference TRBV7-9 and TRBJ2-7, the CDR3 gives the full variable domain: DTGVSQNPRHKITKRGQNVTFRCDPISEHNRLYWYRQTLGQGPEFLTYFQNEAQLEKSRLLSDRFSAERPKGSFSTLEIQRTEQGDSAMYLCASSQTASGGGDERYFGPGTRLTVT.

This chain links TRBV7-9 with TRBJ2-7; 7 bases agree with TRBD2. This CDR3 has 16 amino acids. Trimming at V came to 3 bases and at J to 8 bases, leaving 16 bases not matched to a gene. Germline values: CDR1 SEHNR, CDR2 FQNEAQ (reference sequence). CDR3 in DNA: TGTGCCAGCAGCTTGGGGACGGGGAGGGGCCTATACCAGCAGTACTTC. Its protein is CASSLGTGRGLYQQYF.

V usage is TRBV15 and J usage is TRBJ2-7, with a possible D match to TRBD1 (6 bases). Germline CDR1 LNHNV, CDR2 YYDKDF (reference sequence). This CDR3 has 17 amino acids. CDR3: CATRRDRSSRGPFEQYF. The CDR3 DNA is TGTGCAACCCGCAGAGATCGCTCAAGCAGGGGACCCTTCGAGCAGTACTTC.

The chain carries TRBV10-1 and TRBJ1-1; D gene uncertain. V lost 7 bases, J lost 1 base, and 19 bases lay in between. Germline V gene data show CDR1 as WNHNN and CDR2 as SYGVQD (reference sequence). The CDR3 runs to 16 residues. This CDR3 is CASNPTAGSGNTEAFF. For the CDR3, the DNA is TGCGCCAGCAACCCGACGGCTGGCAGTGGGAACACTGAAGCTTTCTTT.

Note on this clonotype: A read error is possible here, since a much larger clone lies one base away. The chain combines TRBV12-3 or TRBV12-4 with TRBJ1-4, with a weak D call TRBD1 (6 bases). This CDR3 contains 14 residues. CDR3 loop: CASSPRGVNGKLFF. Written as DNA, the CDR3 is TGTGCCAGCAGCCCAAGGGGGGTAAATGGAAAACTGTTTTTT.

In regard to this clonotype: The conserved phenylalanine or tryptophan is not found at the CDR3 terminus, so this likely reflects a read error. It is unclear where the CDR3 begins or ends on the DNA, so no DNA is shown, and the CDR3 is as TCRdb lists it. The chain carries TRBV19 and TRBJ1-1; no check of the table's D call, TRBD1, against the DNA was made. The CDR3 is 14 amino acids long, termini counted. Germline values: CDR1 LNHDA, CDR2 SQIVND (reference sequence). The CDR3 sequence is CASSGTASNDEAFG.

Points on this clonotype: This could be a read error, since a much larger clone is one nucleotide away. J is TRBJ2-4 and V is TRBV7-2; D ambiguous. Looked up from germline, CDR1 is SGHTA and CDR2 is FQGNSA. This CDR3 has 13 amino acids. CDR3 loop: CAGSLGPGNIQYF. DNA for the CDR3: TGTGCCGGCAGCTTAGGACCGGGCAACATTCAGTACTTC.

The V call is TRBV11-2, the J call TRBJ1-3; D remains unclear. V lost 3 bases and J 8 bases, leaving 11 bases between the germline ends. Germline assignment: CDR1 SGHAT and CDR2 FQNNGV. The length of the CDR3 is 13 residues. CDR3 sequence: CASSFGPGHTIYF. DNA for the CDR3: TGTGCCAGCAGCTTCGGCCCAGGCCACACCATATATTTT.

The table lists this clonotype with a few counts. The gene calls are TRBV10-3 and TRBJ2-7; 11 nucleotides agree with TRBD2. Germline V gene sequence: CDR1 ENHRY, CDR2 SYGVKD. V gave up 3 bases and J gave up 6 bases; unmatched junction bases: 4. The CDR3 totals 14 residues. The DNA of the CDR3 is TGTGCCATCAGTGAACTAGCGGGAGACGGCGAGCAGTACGTC. This sequence encodes CAISELAGDGEQYV.

The gene calls are TRBV19 and TRBJ2-7; D gene ambiguous. The CDR3 length is 18 residues. V was cut by 5 bases and J by 2 bases, with 25 bases left in between. The germline V gene encodes CDR1 LNHDA and CDR2 SQIVND (reference sequence). The DNA for the CDR3 is TGTGCCAGTAGTCTTCGGCCAAGTGCCCGCGGACGCCCCTACGAGCAGTACTTC. Translation: CASSLRPSARGRPYEQYF.

To note about this clonotype: It is likely a read error, because the conserved phenylalanine at the end of the CDR3 is missing. No DNA is shown, since the ends of the CDR3 on it are uncertain; the CDR3 is the one TCRdb lists. V gene TRBV7-9 combines with J gene TRBJ1-3. The CDR3 region is 12 residues in length, termini included. Germline loops: CDR1 SEHNR, CDR2 FQNEAQ (reference sequence). The CDR3 loop is CASSFRGDSVYY.

V is TRBV5-8 and J is TRBJ1-5; D ambiguous. Germline V gives CDR1 SGHTS, CDR2 YDEGEE. V lost 4 bases to trimming and J lost 3 bases, with 8 bases between them. The CDR3 is 13 amino acids. CDR3 residues: CASSLVYNQPQHF. CDR3 sequence (DNA): TGTGCCAGCAGCCTAGTGTACAATCAGCCCCAGCATTTT.

This clonotype was counted many times. The V and J genes are TRBV20-1 and TRBJ2-3, with D unclear. From germline, CDR1 is DFQATT and CDR2 SNEGSKA (reference sequence). Trimming pared 2 bases from V and 14 bases from J, leaving 11 bases between. This CDR3 region has 10 residues. In nucleotides, the CDR3 is TGCAGTGCTAGATGTAGTAGTTGGTATTTT. The encoded protein is CSARCSSWYF.

Regarding this clonotype: The CDR3 ends on some other residue instead of the conserved phenylalanine or tryptophan, so this is likely a read error. The rearrangement uses TRBV5-4 and TRBJ2-5, with D tentatively TRBD2 (5 bases). The ends were cut back, 7 bases at V and 0 bases at J, with 13 bases in the middle. CDR1 is SGHNT and CDR2 is YYREEE in the germline V gene (reference sequence). The length of the CDR3 is 14 residues. The CDR3 loop is CASSLLENQETQYL. CDR3 sequence (DNA): TGTGCCAGCTCACTACTAGAGAACCAAGAGACCCAGTACCTC.

This chain connects TRBV7-2 to TRBJ2-7, with D possibly being TRBD1 (6 bases). The CDR3 covers 15 residues. V lost 5 bases to trimming and J lost 4 bases, with 18 bases between them. Germline V lookup: CDR1 SGHTA, CDR2 FQGNSA. The DNA for the CDR3 is TGTGCCAGCAGCGAAAGGAGACAGGAGCGGTACGAGCAGTACTTC. Translated, it gives CASSERRQERYEQYF.

This chain uses TRBV7-2 with TRBJ2-1; D ambiguous. The CDR3 sequence is 16 residues long. From germline, CDR1 is SGHTA and CDR2 FQGNSA. V shed 3 bases and J shed 12 bases, with 24 bases lying between them. CDR3 sequence: CASSFVLTGSFYGQFF. The DNA of the CDR3 is TGTGCCAGCAGCTTCGTACTCACTGGCTCCTTCTATGGGCAGTTCTTC.

On this clonotype itself: Possible read error: a much larger clone is one base away. The chain links TRBV12-5 to TRBJ1-3; D gene uncertain. CDR3 length equals 12 residues. Germline V gene lookup returns CDR1 LGHNT and CDR2 FRNRAP. For the CDR3, the DNA is TGTGCTAGTGGTTTTTGGGGAACCACCATATATTTT. It is translated as CASGFWGTTIYF.

A single count supports this clonotype. This CDR3 reads CASRDRAEEQYF. The CDR3 bases are TGTGCCAGCAGGGACCGCGCAGAGGAACAGTATTTT. The chain couples TRBV2 to TRBJ1-2; unclear D gene. The DNA end is more similar to TRBJ2-3, so the J call may be wrong. This CDR3 spans 12 amino acids. Germline V lookup: CDR1 SNHLY, CDR2 FYNNEI.

This clonotype was seen repeatedly, ten times or more. The rearrangement links TRBV12-3 or TRBV12-4 to TRBJ2-7, with TRBD2 matching 8 bases. The J segment lost 4 bases and the V segment lost 5 bases, leaving 13 bases of the junction unmatched. The CDR3 totals 16 residues. This chain's CDR3 is CASSGVGGAIAYEQYF. The CDR3 DNA follows: TGTGCCAGCAGTGGTGTCGGGGGGGCCATTGCGTACGAGCAGTACTTC.